This TCR beta chain was captured by sequencing in a study of T cells expressing NK-cell markers. For the study at large: It was sorted CD3+CD56-NKG2C+, CD3+CD56+NKG2C- and CD3+CD56+NKG2C+ T cells that provided the TCR beta repertoires.

With respect to this clonotype: What it recognizes is unknown.

Study-wide points: Five to seven of the donors carried dominant NKG2C+ clonotypes that took up about 1.0-7.5% of their CD8+ T cells. The study found these clonotypes also leading the CD3+CD56-NKG2C+ fraction in a handful of donors.

Template switching by 5'RACE with UMIs generated the TCR beta cDNA. Following a re-call of the 5' RACE reads, TCRdb has one entry per CDR3 protein and lacks DNA. This sample's table reports roughly 160,000 distinct CDR3 sequences. The sequenced sample consisted of blood T cells: a sorted CD56 or NKG2C T cell subset, CD4+ or CD8+ T cells, or bulk PBMC T cells (not recorded which). This clonotype was sampled from a man between 18 and 69 years old in good health.

CDR3 amino acids: CASSETLGRGDNEQFF. V usage is TRBV6-1 and J usage is TRBJ2-1; without DNA, the TCRdb call of TRBD1 cannot be checked. The CDR3 is made up of 16 amino acids. Germline CDR1 is MNHNS and CDR2 is SASEGT.